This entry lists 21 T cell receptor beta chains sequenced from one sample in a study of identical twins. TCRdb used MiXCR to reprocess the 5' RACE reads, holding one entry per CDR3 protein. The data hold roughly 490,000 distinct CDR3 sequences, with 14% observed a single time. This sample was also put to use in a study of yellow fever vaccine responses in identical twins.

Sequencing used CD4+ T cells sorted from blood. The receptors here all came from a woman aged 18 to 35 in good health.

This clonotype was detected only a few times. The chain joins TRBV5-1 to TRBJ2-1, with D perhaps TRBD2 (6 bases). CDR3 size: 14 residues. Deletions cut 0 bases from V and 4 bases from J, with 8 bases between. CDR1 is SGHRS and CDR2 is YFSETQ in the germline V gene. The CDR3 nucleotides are TGCGCCAGCAGCTTGGAGGCGGGGTACAATGAGCAGTTCTTC. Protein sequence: CASSLEAGYNEQFF. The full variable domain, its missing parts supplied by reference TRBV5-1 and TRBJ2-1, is KAGVTQTPRYLIKTRGQQVTLSCSPISGHRSVSWYQQTPGQGLQFLFEYFSETQRNKGNFPGRFSGRQFSNSRSEMNVSTLELGDSALYLCASSLEAGYNEQFFGPGTRLTVL.

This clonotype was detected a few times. The chain's CDR3 is CASSLGTGLYYEQYF. CDR3 bases: TGTGCCAGCAGCTTAGGAACAGGGCTTTACTACGAGCAGTACTTC. This chain connects TRBV7-2 to TRBJ2-7; D possibly corresponds to TRBD1 (6 bases). Germline CDR1 SGHTA, CDR2 FQGNSA. Between the trimmed V and J ends, which lost 1 base and 3 bases, there was a span of 13 bases. This CDR3 has 15 residues. Based on the CDR3 plus reference TRBV7-2 and TRBJ2-7, the full variable domain is GAGVSQSPSNKVTEKGKDVELRCDPISGHTALYWYRQSLGQGLEFLIYFQGNSAPDKSGLPSDRFSAERTGGSVSTLTIQRTQQEDSAVYLCASSLGTGLYYEQYFGPGTRLTVT.

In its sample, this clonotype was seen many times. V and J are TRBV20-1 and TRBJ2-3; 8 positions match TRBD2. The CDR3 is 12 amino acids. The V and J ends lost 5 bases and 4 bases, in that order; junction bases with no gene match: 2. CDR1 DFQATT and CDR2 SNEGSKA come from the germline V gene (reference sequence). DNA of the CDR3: TGCAGTGCTCGGGGGGGGGCAGATACGCAGTATTTT. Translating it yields CSARGGADTQYF.

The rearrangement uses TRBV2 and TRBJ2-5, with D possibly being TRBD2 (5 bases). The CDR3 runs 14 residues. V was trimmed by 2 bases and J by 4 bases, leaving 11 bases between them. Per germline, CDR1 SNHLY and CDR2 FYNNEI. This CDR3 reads CASSERGRAETQYF. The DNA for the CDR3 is TGTGCCAGCAGTGAACGGGGTCGCGCAGAGACCCAGTACTTC.

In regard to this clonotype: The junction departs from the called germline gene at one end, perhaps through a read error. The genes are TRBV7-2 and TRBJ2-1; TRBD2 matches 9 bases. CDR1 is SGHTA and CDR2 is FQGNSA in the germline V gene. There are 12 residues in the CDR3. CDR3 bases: TGTGCCAGCAGCGTAGCGGGGGCTGAGCAGTTCTTC. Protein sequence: CASSVAGAEQFF.

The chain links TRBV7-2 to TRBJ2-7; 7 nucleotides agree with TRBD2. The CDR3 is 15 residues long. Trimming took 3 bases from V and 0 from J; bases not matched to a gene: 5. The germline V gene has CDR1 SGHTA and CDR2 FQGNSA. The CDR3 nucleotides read TGTGCCAGCAGCTTTAGGTCTAGCGGCTCCTACGAGCAGTACTTC. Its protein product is CASSFRSSGSYEQYF.

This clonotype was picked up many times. CDR3 DNA sequence: TGTGCCAGCAGCCAAGGGGGGGCGGACGAGCAGTACTTC. It translates to CASSQGGADEQYF. The chain combines TRBV3-1 with TRBJ2-7, with D perhaps matching TRBD1 or TRBD2 (6 bases each). The CDR3 runs to 13 residues. Germline V lookup: CDR1 LGHDT, CDR2 YNNKEL (reference sequence). The V end was cut by 1 base, the J end by 5 bases, with 9 bases between.

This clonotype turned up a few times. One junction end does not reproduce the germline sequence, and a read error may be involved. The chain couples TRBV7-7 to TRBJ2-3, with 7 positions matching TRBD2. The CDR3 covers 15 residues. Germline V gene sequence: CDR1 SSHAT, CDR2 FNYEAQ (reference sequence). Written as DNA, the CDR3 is TGTGCTAGCAGCCGGACGGGGGGTATCACAGATACGCAGTATTTT. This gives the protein CASSRTGGITDTQYF.

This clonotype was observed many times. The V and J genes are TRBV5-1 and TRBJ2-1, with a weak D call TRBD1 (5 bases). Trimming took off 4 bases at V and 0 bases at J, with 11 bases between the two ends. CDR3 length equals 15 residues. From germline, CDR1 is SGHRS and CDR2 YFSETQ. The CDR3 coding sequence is TGCGCCAGCAGCGGGGCTTTGAGCTCCTACAATGAGCAGTTCTTC. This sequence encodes CASSGALSSYNEQFF. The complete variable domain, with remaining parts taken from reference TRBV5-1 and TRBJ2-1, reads KAGVTQTPRYLIKTRGQQVTLSCSPISGHRSVSWYQQTPGQGLQFLFEYFSETQRNKGNFPGRFSGRQFSNSRSEMNVSTLELGDSALYLCASSGALSSYNEQFFGPGTRLTVL.

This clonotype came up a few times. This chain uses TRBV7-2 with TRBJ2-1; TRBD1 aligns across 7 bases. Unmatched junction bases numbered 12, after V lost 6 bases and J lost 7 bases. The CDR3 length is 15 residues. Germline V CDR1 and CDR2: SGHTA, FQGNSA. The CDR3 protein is CASRRDRVDENEQFF. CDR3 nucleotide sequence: TGTGCCAGCAGGAGAGACAGGGTAGATGAAAATGAGCAGTTCTTC. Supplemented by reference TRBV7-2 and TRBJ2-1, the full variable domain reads GAGVSQSPSNKVTEKGKDVELRCDPISGHTALYWYRQSLGQGLEFLIYFQGNSAPDKSGLPSDRFSAERTGGSVSTLTIQRTQQEDSAVYLCASRRDRVDENEQFFGPGTRLTVL.

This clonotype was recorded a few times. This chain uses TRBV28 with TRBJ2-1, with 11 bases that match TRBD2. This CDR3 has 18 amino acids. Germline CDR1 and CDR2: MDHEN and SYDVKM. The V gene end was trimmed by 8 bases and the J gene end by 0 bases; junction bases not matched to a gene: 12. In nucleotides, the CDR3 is TGTGCCAGCGCCAGTATAGCGGGGGGGTCCTCCTCCTACAATGAGCAGTTCTTC. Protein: CASASIAGGSSSYNEQFF.

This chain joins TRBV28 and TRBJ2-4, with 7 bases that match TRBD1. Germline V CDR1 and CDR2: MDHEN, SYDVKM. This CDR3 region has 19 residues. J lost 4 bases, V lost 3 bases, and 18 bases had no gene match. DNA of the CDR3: TGTGCCAGCAGTTTTCCCCTGACAGGGCCAAAGGGTACTAAAAACATTCAGTACTTC. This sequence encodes CASSFPLTGPKGTKNIQYF.

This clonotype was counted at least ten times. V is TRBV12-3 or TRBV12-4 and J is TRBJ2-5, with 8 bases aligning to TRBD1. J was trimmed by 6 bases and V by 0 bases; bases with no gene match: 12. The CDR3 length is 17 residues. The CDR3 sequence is CASSLALQDRVGQTQYF. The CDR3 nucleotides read TGTGCCAGCAGTTTAGCGCTACAGGACAGGGTAGGACAGACCCAGTACTTC.

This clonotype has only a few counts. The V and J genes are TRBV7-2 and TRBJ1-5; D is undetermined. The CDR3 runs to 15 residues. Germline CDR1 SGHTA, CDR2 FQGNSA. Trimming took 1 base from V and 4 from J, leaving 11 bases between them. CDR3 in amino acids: CASSLEVRGNQPQHF. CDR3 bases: TGTGCCAGCAGCTTAGAGGTCAGAGGAAATCAGCCCCAGCATTTT.

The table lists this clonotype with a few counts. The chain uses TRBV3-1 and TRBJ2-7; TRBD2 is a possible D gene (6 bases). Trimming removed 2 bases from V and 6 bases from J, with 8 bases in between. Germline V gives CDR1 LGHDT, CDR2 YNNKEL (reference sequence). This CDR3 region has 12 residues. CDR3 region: CASSQRDSEQYF. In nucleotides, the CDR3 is TGTGCCAGCAGCCAAAGGGACTCCGAGCAGTACTTC.

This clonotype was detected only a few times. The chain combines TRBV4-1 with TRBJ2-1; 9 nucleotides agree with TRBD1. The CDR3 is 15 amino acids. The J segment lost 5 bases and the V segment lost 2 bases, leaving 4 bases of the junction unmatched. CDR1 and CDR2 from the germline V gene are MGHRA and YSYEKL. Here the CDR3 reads CASSQSGTGNNEQFF. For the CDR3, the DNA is TGCGCCAGCAGCCAATCCGGGACAGGGAACAATGAGCAGTTCTTC.

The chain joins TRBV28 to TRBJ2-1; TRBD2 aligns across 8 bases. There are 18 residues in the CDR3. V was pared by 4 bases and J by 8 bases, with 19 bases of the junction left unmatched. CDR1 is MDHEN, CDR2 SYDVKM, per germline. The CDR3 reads CASSSPKPGLVLIDEQFF. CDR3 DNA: TGTGCCAGCAGTTCACCGAAACCGGGACTAGTTTTAATCGATGAGCAGTTCTTC.

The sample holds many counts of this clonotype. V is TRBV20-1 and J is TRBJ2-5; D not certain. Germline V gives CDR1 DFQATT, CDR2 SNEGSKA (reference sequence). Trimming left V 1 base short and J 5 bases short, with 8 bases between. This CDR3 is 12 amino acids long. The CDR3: CSARGGGETQYF. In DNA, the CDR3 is TGCAGTGCTAGAGGGGGTGGGGAGACCCAGTACTTC.

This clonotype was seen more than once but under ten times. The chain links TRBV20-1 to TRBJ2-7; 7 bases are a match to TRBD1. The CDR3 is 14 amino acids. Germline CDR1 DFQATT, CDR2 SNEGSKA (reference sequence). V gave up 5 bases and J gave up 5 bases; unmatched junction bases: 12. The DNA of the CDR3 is TGCAGTGCTGATGTCGACAGGGCCGTCGACGAGCAGTACTTC. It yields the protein CSADVDRAVDEQYF.

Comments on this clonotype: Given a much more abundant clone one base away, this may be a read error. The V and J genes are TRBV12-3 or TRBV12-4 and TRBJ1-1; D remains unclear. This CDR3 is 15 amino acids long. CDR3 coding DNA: TGTGCCAGCAGTTTAGTGGCAGGTATGAACACTGTAGCTTTCTTT. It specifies CASSLVAGMNTVAFF.

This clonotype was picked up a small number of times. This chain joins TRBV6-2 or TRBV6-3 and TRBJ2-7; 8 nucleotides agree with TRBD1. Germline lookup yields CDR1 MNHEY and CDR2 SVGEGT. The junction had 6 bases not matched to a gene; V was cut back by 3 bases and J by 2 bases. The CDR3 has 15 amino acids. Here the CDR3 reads CASSYSDREPYEQYF. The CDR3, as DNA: TGTGCCAGCAGTTATTCGGACAGGGAACCCTACGAGCAGTACTTC.